The present entry profiles one TCR beta chain with its context. Its target is unknown. This sample stems from a study of monozygotic twins with inflammatory bowel disease. Study-level findings and limits: Telling different T cell subtypes apart from each other was not possible. Differing immunosuppressive treatments may have added variability to patient repertoires.

UMIs that included a 6-nucleotide sample barcode were added by template switching, which took place during cDNA synthesis. TCRdb reprocessed the 5' RACE reads and reports one entry per CDR3 protein, with no DNA. The sample totals about 150,000 distinct CDR3 sequences; its top ten clones hold around 1.3%. The CDR3 loop spans 17 amino acids. Germline CDR1 reads SGHTA; CDR2 reads FQGNSA. This chain links TRBV7-2 with TRBJ2-1; TCRdb designates TRBD2, a call that cannot be tested without DNA. Sequenced material: blood. The TCR originated in a human donor with ulcerative colitis or Crohn's disease, or a healthy co-twin of an affected twin (not recorded which). CDR3 sequence reads: CASSRTSGAQFYNEHYF.